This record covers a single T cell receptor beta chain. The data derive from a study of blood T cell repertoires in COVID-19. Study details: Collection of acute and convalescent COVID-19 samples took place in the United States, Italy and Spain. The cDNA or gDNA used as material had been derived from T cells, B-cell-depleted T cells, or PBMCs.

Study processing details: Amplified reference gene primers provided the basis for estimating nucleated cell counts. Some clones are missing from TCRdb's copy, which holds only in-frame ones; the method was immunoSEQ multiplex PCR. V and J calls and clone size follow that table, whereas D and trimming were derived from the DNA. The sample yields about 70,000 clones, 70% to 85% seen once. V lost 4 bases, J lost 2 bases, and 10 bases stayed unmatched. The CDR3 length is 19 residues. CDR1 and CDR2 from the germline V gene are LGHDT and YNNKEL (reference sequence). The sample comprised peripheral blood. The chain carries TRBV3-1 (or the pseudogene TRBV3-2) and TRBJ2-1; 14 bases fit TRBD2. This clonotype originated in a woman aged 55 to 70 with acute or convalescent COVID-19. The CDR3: CASSPGLAGALRAYNEQFF. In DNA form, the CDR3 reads TGTGCCAGCAGCCCGGGACTAGCGGGAGCGTTACGGGCCTACAATGAGCAGTTCTTC.